This T cell receptor (beta chain) came from a study of T cells in Graves' hyperthyroidism and ophthalmopathy. The CDR3 regions of TCR beta were amplified from RNA transcripts. With the HTBI primer set, the TCR CDR3 went through a first round of RT-PCR. TCRdb redid the calling of the multiplex PCR reads with MiXCR, one entry per CDR3 protein. The sample yields hundreds of thousands of distinct CDR3 sequences, 45% seen once. CDR3 length: 14 residues. Losses at the gene ends were 3 bases for V and 7 bases for J; bases not matched to a gene: 4. Germline V gene data show CDR1 as SGHDT and CDR2 as YYEEEE. The sample consisted of peripheral blood or thyroid tissue (not recorded which). This clonotype originated in an adult man with Graves' disease, either hyperthyroidism or ophthalmopathy (not recorded which). The chain is built from TRBV5-6 and TRBJ1-6; 7 nucleotides align to TRBD1. As DNA, the CDR3 is TGTGCCAGCAGCTGGGACAGTCCGAATTCACCCCTCCACTTT. Its translation: CASSWDSPNSPLHF.